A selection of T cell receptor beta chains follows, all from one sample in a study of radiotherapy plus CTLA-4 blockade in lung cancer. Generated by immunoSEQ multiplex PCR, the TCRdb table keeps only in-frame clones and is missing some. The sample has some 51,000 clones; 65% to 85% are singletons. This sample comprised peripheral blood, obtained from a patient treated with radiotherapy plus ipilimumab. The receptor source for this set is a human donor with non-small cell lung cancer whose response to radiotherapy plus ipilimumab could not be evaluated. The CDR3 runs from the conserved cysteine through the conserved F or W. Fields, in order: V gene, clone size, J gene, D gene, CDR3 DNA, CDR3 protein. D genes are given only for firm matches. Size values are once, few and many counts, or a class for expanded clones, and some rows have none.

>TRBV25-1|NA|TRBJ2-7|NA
TGTGCCAGCAGCCTCTCATGGGGGCCCACCTACGAGCAGTACTTC
CASSLSWGPTYEQYF
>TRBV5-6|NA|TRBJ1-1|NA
TGTGCCAGCAGCTTGGGCGGCCTTGAAGCTTTCTTT
CASSLGGLEAFF
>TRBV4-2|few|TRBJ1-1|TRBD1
TGTGCCAGCAGCCGAACTGCAGGGGGCGGGACTGAAGCTTTCTTT
CASSRTAGGGTEAFF
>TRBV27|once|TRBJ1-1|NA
TGTTTCAGGGATGAAGCTTTCTTT
CFRDEAFF
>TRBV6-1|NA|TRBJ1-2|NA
TGTGCCAGCACTGCGGCCTTCGACTACTATGGCTACACCTTC
CASTAAFDYYGYTF
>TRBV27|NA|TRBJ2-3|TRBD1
TGTGCCAGCAGTCTCGGACAGGGGACAGATACGCAGTATTTT
CASSLGQGTDTQYF
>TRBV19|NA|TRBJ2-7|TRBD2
TGTGCCAGTAGCCGTGGGGCTAGCGGGGATTCCTACGAGCAGTACTTC
CASSRGASGDSYEQYF
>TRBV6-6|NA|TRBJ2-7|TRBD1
TGTGCCAGCAGTCCGACAGGGCGCGAGCAGTACTTC
CASSPTGREQYF
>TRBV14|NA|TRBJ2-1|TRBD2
TGTGCCAGCAGCCTGTTGGGGGGGAACAATGAGCAGTTCTTC
CASSLLGGNNEQFF
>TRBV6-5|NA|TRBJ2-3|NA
TGTGCCAGCAGTTACCGGGGTGTCACAGATACGCAGTATTTT
CASSYRGVTDTQYF
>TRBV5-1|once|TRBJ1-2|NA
TGCGCCAGCAGCTTAGGACAGAAGGACGGCTACACCTTC
CASSLGQKDGYTF
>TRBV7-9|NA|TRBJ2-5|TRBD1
TGTGCCAGCAGCTTAACACAGGGGATAAAAGAGACCCAGTACTTC
CASSLTQGIKETQYF
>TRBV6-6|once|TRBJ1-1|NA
TGTGCCAGCAGTTCCGCAGCAACGGGGGTAGCTTTCTTT
CASSSAATGVAFF
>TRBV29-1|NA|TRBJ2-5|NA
TGCAGCGTTGAAACCCTCCAGGGGACCCAGTACTTC
CSVETLQGTQYF
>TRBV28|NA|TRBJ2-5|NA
TGTGCCAGCAGTTCCGGGAGCCAGACCCAGTACTTC
CASSSGSQTQYF
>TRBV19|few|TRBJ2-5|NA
TGTGCCAGTAGTATCCAGGATCAAGAGACCCAGTACTTC
CASSIQDQETQYF
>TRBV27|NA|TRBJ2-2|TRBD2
TGTGCCAGCAGTTTAAGAACTAGCGGGGCCGGGGAGCTGTTTTTT
CASSLRTSGAGELFF